The 18 T cell receptor beta chains below come from one sample, sequenced in a study of T-cell memory formation after mild COVID-19. A single record per CDR3 protein comes from TCRdb applying MiXCR to the 5' RACE reads. The table records 50,000 or so distinct CDR3 sequences, approximately 9% of them present only once. The source material was PBMCs or a T cell subset sorted from them (not recorded which). The receptors were sampled from an adult woman who had mild COVID-19 (a few samples of this study predate the infection). Cell type and time point are not known.

This chain uses TRBV25-1 with TRBJ2-7; 9 positions agree with TRBD1. Germline V gives CDR1 MGHDK, CDR2 SYGVNS. Trimming removed 3 bases from V and 4 bases from J; junction bases left unmatched: 16. There are 18 residues in the CDR3. In DNA, the CDR3 is TGTGCCAGCAGTGACACGGGACAGGGTATATCAGTTGGGTACGAGCAGTACTTC. Its translation is CASSDTGQGISVGYEQYF.

This clonotype was seen ten or more times. The chain employs TRBV30 and TRBJ2-7; D may be TRBD1 (6 bases). Germline V gene data show CDR1 as GTSNPN and CDR2 as SVGIG (reference sequence). The CDR3 loop spans 11 amino acids. Trimming left V 8 bases short and J 4 bases short, with 12 bases between. The CDR3 bases are TGTGCCCAACAGGGTATGTACGAGCAGTACTTC. Its translation is CAQQGMYEQYF.

This clonotype was picked up many times. J is TRBJ1-5 and V is TRBV9, with 8 bases that match TRBD1. The V gene's germline CDR1 is SGDLS and CDR2 YYNGEE. Trimming at V came to 3 bases and at J to 5 bases, leaving 4 bases not matched to a gene. The CDR3 runs to 14 residues. The CDR3: CASSAGQGHQPQHF. Here the CDR3 DNA reads TGTGCCAGCAGCGCCGGACAGGGTCATCAGCCCCAGCATTTT.

The chain combines TRBV5-6 with TRBJ2-1; tentatively, D is TRBD2 (6 bases). V lost 4 bases and J 3 bases, leaving 14 bases between the germline ends. The CDR3 loop spans 15 amino acids. CDR1 and CDR2 from the germline V gene are SGHDT and YYEEEE. The CDR3 spells CASSAEGLFYNEQFF. Here the CDR3 DNA reads TGTGCCAGCAGCGCTGAGGGACTTTTCTACAATGAGCAGTTCTTC.

In this sample, this clonotype turned up a few times. The J gene is TRBJ1-2, the V gene TRBV7-2, with D possibly matching TRBD1 (5 bases). Germline V gene sequence: CDR1 SGHTA, CDR2 FQGNSA. The CDR3 is 14 residues long. V was pared by 5 bases and J by 6 bases, with 16 bases between. This chain's CDR3 is CASSLTDSFHGYTF. CDR3 coding DNA: TGTGCCAGCAGCCTGACCGACAGTTTTCATGGCTACACCTTC.

The chain is built from TRBV20-1 and TRBJ2-2; 10 nucleotides line up with TRBD2. Germline V gene data show CDR1 as DFQATT and CDR2 as SNEGSKA (reference sequence). CDR3 length equals 14 residues. J gave up 1 base and V 5 bases, and 1 base lay outside the gene matches. The CDR3 DNA is TGCAGTGCTTTAGCGGGGGGGAACACCGGGGAGCTGTTTTTT. As protein: CSALAGGNTGELFF.

This clonotype was seen ten or more times. The chain links TRBV5-1 to TRBJ2-1, with no clear D. Germline V CDR1 and CDR2: SGHRS, YFSETQ. V was trimmed by 0 bases and J by 7 bases, leaving 14 bases between them. This CDR3 is 15 amino acids long. CDR3 loop: CASSLDPAYQNEQFF. The DNA for the CDR3 is TGCGCCAGCAGCTTGGACCCGGCTTACCAGAATGAGCAGTTCTTC.

This clonotype showed up many times. This chain connects TRBV12-3 or TRBV12-4 to TRBJ2-7, with TRBD1 identical over 8 bases. The CDR3 loop spans 14 amino acids. The J segment lost 5 bases and the V segment lost 3 bases, leaving 6 bases of the junction unmatched. CDR3 DNA sequence: TGTGCCAGCAGTTTTGTCAGGGGGCTCGACGAGCAGTACTTC. Residues: CASSFVRGLDEQYF.

This clonotype was seen ten or more times. The chain combines TRBV13 with TRBJ2-7; 13 bases map to TRBD2. The length of the CDR3 is 15 residues. V was clipped by 1 base and J by 7 bases; unmatched bases: 4. Germline-derived CDR1 and CDR2 are PRHDT and FYEKMQ (reference sequence). The CDR3 sequence: CASSLAGTSGKEQYF. The CDR3 nucleotides read TGTGCCAGCAGCTTAGCCGGGACTAGCGGGAAGGAGCAGTACTTC.

The V and J genes are TRBV14 and TRBJ2-1; D unclear. This CDR3 region has 16 residues. The ends were cut back, 0 bases at V and 2 bases at J, with 11 bases in the middle. Germline assignment: CDR1 SGHDN and CDR2 FVKESK. The CDR3 coding sequence is TGTGCCAGCAGCCAAGACTATGTGAGCCCCTACAATGAGCAGTTCTTC. Its protein is CASSQDYVSPYNEQFF.

This clonotype showed up many times. The chain couples TRBV4-1 to TRBJ2-5; TRBD2 matches 11 bases. The CDR3 sequence is 16 residues long. Germline V CDR1 and CDR2: MGHRA, YSYEKL. J lost 5 bases, V lost 6 bases, and 11 bases had no gene match. The CDR3 sequence: CASSTSGGRFGETQYF. The CDR3 DNA is TGCGCCAGCAGTACTAGCGGGGGCCGATTTGGGGAGACCCAGTACTTC.

This clonotype has only a few counts. V gene TRBV7-9 combines with J gene TRBJ2-1; 9 nucleotides match TRBD2. Germline V gene lookup returns CDR1 SEHNR and CDR2 FQNEAQ (reference sequence). V dropped 5 bases and J dropped 4; count of bases not matched to a gene: 3. This CDR3 comprises 14 residues. In DNA, the CDR3 is TGTGCCAGCAGCAATAGCGGGAGTTACAATGAGCAGTTCTTC. Encoded protein: CASSNSGSYNEQFF.

The chain recombines TRBV3-1 with TRBJ2-5; the D gene could be TRBD1 or TRBD2 (6 bases each). Deletions cut 4 bases from V and 5 bases from J, with 11 bases between. In germline, CDR1 is LGHDT, CDR2 YNNKEL (reference sequence). CDR3 length: 13 residues. The CDR3 nucleotides read TGTGCCAGCAGCCTTCGGGGGCGGGAGACCCAGTACTTC. Protein product: CASSLRGRETQYF.

This clonotype was seen a few times. The chain joins TRBV21-1 to TRBJ1-1; the table names TRBD1, a call not compared with the DNA. TRBV21-1 is listed as a pseudogene. This CDR3 has 13 amino acids. CDR3 in amino acids: CASSSGTGDEAFF. CDR3 in DNA: TGTGCCAGCAGCTCAGGGACAGGAGACGAAGCTTTCTTT.

The CDR3 DNA follows: TGTGCCAGCAGTGACGGTCGAAATTCACCCCTCCACTTT. Translation gives CASSDGRNSPLHF. The J gene is TRBJ1-6, the V gene TRBV6-2 or TRBV6-3; no reliable D call. The ends were cut back, 5 bases at V and 7 bases at J, with 9 bases in the middle. The CDR3 has 13 residues. The germline gives CDR1 MNHEY, CDR2 SVGEGT.

In this sample, this clonotype turned up a few times. The rearrangement joins TRBV6-5 to TRBJ2-7; D remains unclear. Trimming took 9 bases from V and 3 from J, leaving 21 bases between them. This CDR3 has 15 residues. Germline V CDR1 and CDR2: MNHEY, SVGAGI. CDR3 in amino acids: CASQKTALPYYEQYF. In DNA, the CDR3 is TGTGCCAGTCAAAAAACAGCCTTGCCATACTACGAGCAGTACTTC.

This clonotype was found many times. CDR3 in DNA: TGTGCCATCAGCACCAGCGGGGCGGCACAAGAGACCCAGTACTTC. Translation: CAISTSGAAQETQYF. This chain links TRBV10-3 with TRBJ2-5; 7 positions match TRBD2. The length of the CDR3 is 15 residues. Germline CDR1 ENHRY, CDR2 SYGVKD. V lost 6 bases, J lost 2 bases, and 9 bases stayed unmatched.

This clonotype turned up a few times. This rearrangement joins TRBV7-3 to TRBJ2-3, with D possibly TRBD2 on 9 matching bases. Germline CDR1 SGHTA, CDR2 FQGTGA. Trimming pared 5 bases from V and 7 bases from J, leaving 19 bases between. The length of the CDR3 is 15 residues. The CDR3 region is CASSVAGGTGNTQYF. The CDR3 region has the DNA TGTGCCAGCAGCGTCGCGGGGGGGACAGGAAATACGCAGTATTTT.